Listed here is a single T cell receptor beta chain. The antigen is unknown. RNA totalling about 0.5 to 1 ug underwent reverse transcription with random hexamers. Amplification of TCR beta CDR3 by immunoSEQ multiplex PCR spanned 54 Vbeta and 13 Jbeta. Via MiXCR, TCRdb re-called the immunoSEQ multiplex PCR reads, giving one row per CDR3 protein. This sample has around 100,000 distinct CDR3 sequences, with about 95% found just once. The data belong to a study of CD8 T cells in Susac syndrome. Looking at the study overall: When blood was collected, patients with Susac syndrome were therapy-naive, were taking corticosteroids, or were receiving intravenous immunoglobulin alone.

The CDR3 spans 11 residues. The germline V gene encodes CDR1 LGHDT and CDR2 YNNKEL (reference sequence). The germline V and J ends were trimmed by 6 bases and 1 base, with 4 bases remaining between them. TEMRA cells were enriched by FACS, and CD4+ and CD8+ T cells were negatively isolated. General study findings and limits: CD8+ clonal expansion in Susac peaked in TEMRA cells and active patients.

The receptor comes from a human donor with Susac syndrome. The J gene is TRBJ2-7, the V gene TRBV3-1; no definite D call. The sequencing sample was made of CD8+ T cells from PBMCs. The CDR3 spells CASSRSYEQYF. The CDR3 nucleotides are TGTGCCAGCAGTCGGTCCTACGAGCAGTACTTC.